This T cell receptor (beta chain) was documented in a study of CD8+ T cells in alopecia areata. As to this clone: The target antigen is unknown.

This CDR3 spans 14 amino acids. Germline V gene sequence: CDR1 SGDLS, CDR2 YYNGEE. V lost 0 bases to trimming and J lost 5 bases, with 11 bases between them. Treatment specified: oral pan-JAK inhibitor, 5-10 mg twice daily. From PBMCs, CD4+ and CD8+ T cells were sorted. TCR sequencing used cDNA made by reverse transcription of extracted RNA. Libraries were prepared by immunoSEQ multiplex PCR; TCRdb keeps only in-frame clonotypes and omits some of them. The sample holds about 200,000 clones; 30% to 40% are singletons and the top ten take 0.48%. Study-wide findings and caveats: Patients shared TCRs less clearly than mice did, possibly for HLA-related reasons. Affected lesional scalp, above all in alopecia totalis/universalis, was more clonal than normal scalp. Normal skin's resident alphabeta T cells are sequenced alongside lesional scalp T cells.

This chain links TRBV9 with TRBJ1-1; D is perhaps TRBD1 (6 bases). Sequenced material: CD4+ T cells sorted from blood, taken between weeks 30 and 35, from a patient treated with tofacitinib. The clonotype comes from a human donor with alopecia areata. This CDR3 reads CASSVASGQTEAFF. The DNA of the CDR3 is TGTGCCAGCAGCGTAGCTTCTGGACAGACTGAAGCTTTCTTT.